This record looks at one T cell receptor (beta chain) sequence and its context. The antigen is undetermined. V lost 4 bases to trimming and J lost 2 bases, with 10 bases between them. This CDR3 has 14 amino acids. From germline, CDR1 is SGDLS and CDR2 YYNGEE. The naive gate required viable CD3+CD4+ or CD3+CD8+ cells with CCR7+CD45RA+CD45RO-CD95-CD27+CD28+ phenotype. This related bone marrow graft donor gave peripheral blood on the day of marrow donation. TCRdb keeps only in-frame clones here, not all; method: immunoSEQ multiplex PCR. The profile shows under 40,000 clones, around nine tenths of them singletons. This sample was included in a study of T cells after posttransplantation cyclophosphamide. Study-wide results and caveats: TRB clonality was highly associated with recipient CMV seropositivity and reactivation. Donor CD8+ memory clones often dominated recipient blood repertoires at later times. TRB overlap between skin or GI tissue T cells and blood was limited.

Sequencing was performed on naive CD4+ T cells sorted from blood. This receptor was taken from a man aged 25 to 40 in good health and a related stem cell transplant donor. V gene TRBV9 combines with J gene TRBJ1-5; D unresolved. This CDR3 is CASSPSGRNQPQHF. As DNA, the CDR3 is TGTGCCAGCAGCCCGAGCGGCCGCAATCAGCCCCAGCATTTT.